The table lists the clone carrying this T cell receptor beta chain with many counts. This entry belongs to a study of T cells in Graves' hyperthyroidism and ophthalmopathy. V dropped 6 bases and J dropped 6; count of bases not matched to a gene: 4. The germline gives CDR1 SNHLY, CDR2 FYNNEI. CDR3 length: 15 residues. It was RNA transcripts that yielded the amplified TCR beta CDR3 regions. An initial round of RT-PCR targeting the TCR CDR3 relied on the HTBI primer set. One entry per CDR3 protein results from TCRdb running MiXCR on the multiplex PCR reads. The sample lists some 460,000 distinct CDR3 sequences; 15% to 19% were seen once.

Sequencing used blood. The chain has TRBV2 and TRBJ2-2; 13 bases agree with TRBD2. The TCR was taken from a woman younger than 30 with Graves' hyperthyroidism. CDR3 DNA sequence: TGTGCCAGCAGGAGACTAGCGGGAGGAGCCGGGGAGCTGTTTTTT. It codes for CASRRLAGGAGELFF.